Listed below are T cell receptor beta chains from one sample, sequenced in a study of identifying expanded T cells in peripheral blood. Sequenced by immunoSEQ multiplex PCR; TCRdb stores in-frame clones only, minus some. The sample records 84,000 or so clones, about nine tenths being singletons. The sequenced sample consisted of blood. These receptors were collected from a person aged 18 to 75 in good health. The CDR3 runs from the conserved cysteine through the conserved F or W. Fields, in order: clone size, D gene, J gene, V gene, CDR3 protein, CDR3 DNA. A D gene is named only where the DNA matches it firmly. Clone size is not always given. Where it is, it says once, few, many or a class for expanded clones.

few - TRBJ1-2 TRBV7-2 CASSLDRANYGYTF TGTGCCAGCAGCTTAGACAGGGCTAACTATGGCTACACCTTC
- - TRBJ2-3 TRBV4-3 CASSSLYREKGDTQYF TGCGCCAGCAGCTCATTATACCGGGAGAAGGGAGATACGCAGTATTTT
- - TRBJ2-2 TRBV5-1 CASSLAKANTGELFF TGCGCCAGCAGCTTGGCCAAGGCAAACACCGGGGAGCTGTTTTTT
- - TRBJ2-1 TRBV21-1 CASSNNTGNEQFF TGTGCCAGCAGCAATAACACGGGCAATGAGCAGTTCTTC
- - TRBJ2-4 TRBV7-2 CASSLVSRQTGSIQYF TGTGCCAGCAGCTTAGTCTCGCGGCAGACAGGCAGTATTCAGTACTTC
- - TRBJ2-7 TRBV28 CASSLPEAVYEQYF TGTGCCAGCTCGCTACCTGAAGCGGTCTACGAGCAGTACTTC
once TRBD1 TRBJ1-2 TRBV5-1 CASSLDFSGQGIYSRNYGYTF TGCGCCAGCAGCTTGGATTTTTCGGGACAGGGAATATACTCCCGTAACTATGGCTACACCTTC
- - TRBJ2-3 TRBV5-1 CASSSRQGGTDTQYF TGCGCCAGCAGCTCCCGACAGGGAGGGACAGATACGCAGTATTTT
- TRBD2 TRBJ2-1 TRBV19 CATSIAGGRDNEQFF TGTGCCACCTCAATAGCGGGGGGCCGTGACAATGAGCAGTTCTTC
- - TRBJ2-1 TRBV28 CASSSSPFRNEQFF TGTGCCAGCAGTTCATCCCCCTTTCGGAATGAGCAGTTCTTC
- - TRBJ1-3 TRBV19 CASSIRSGNTIYF TGTGCCAGTAGTATACGGAGTGGAAACACCATATATTTT